This is a list of T cell receptor beta chains from one sample in a study of blood T cell repertoires in COVID-19. Clones were read by immunoSEQ multiplex PCR, and TCRdb kept only the in-frame ones, dropping some. The table lists around 190,000 clones, 86% of them singletons. The source material was PBMCs or T cells enriched from blood (not recorded which). Receptors originate from a man aged 40-49 years with acute COVID-19. CDR3s include the opening cysteine and the closing phenylalanine or tryptophan. Each record gives: J gene, V gene, clone size, D gene, CDR3 DNA, CDR3 protein. The D gene is left open where the match is weak. Clone sizes are given selectively: once, few, many, or a class where the clone is expanded.

TRBJ1-1	TRBV7-2	NA	NA	TGTGCCAGCACCTTAGATAGAGCGAACACTGAAGCTTTCTTT	CASTLDRANTEAFF
TRBJ2-7	TRBV28	NA	TRBD1	TGTGCCAGCAGTTCAGGGGGCAGGTCCTACGAGCAGTACTTC	CASSSGGRSYEQYF
TRBJ1-2	TRBV4-1	NA	NA	TGCGCCAGCAGCCGTTCCGACTATGGCTACACCTTC	CASSRSDYGYTF
TRBJ2-5	TRBV7-9	NA	NA	TGTGCCAGCAGCTTAGTTGCGGAGACCCAGTACTTC	CASSLVAETQYF
TRBJ1-6	TRBV6-5	NA	TRBD1	TGTGCCAGCAGTTCATCAGGGGGAAATTCACCCCTCCACTTT	CASSSSGGNSPLHF
TRBJ2-3	TRBV4-1	NA	NA	TGCGCCAGCAGCCAAAGTGGGACTCGCTCGCTAGCTGCAGGAGGGACAGATACGCAGTATTTT	CASSQSGTRSLAAGGTDTQYF
TRBJ1-2	TRBV28	NA	TRBD1	TGTGCCAGCAGTAAGAGAACAGGGGGAAGGGGCTACACCTTC	CASSKRTGGRGYTF
TRBJ2-2	TRBV7-8	NA	NA	TGTGCCAGCAGCGCCATGACCGCGGGGGCTGCGAACACCGGGGAGCTGTTTTTT	CASSAMTAGAANTGELFF
TRBJ2-7	TRBV28	NA	NA	TGTGCCAGCAGTCAAACCCCTCTCGGCAGGGCCCACGAGCAGTACTTC	CASSQTPLGRAHEQYF
TRBJ1-6	TRBV7-2	NA	TRBD1	TGTGCCAGCAGCTCCCGAACCGGGACAGGGGCAGGGGGGTCACCCCTCCACTTT	CASSSRTGTGAGGSPLHF
TRBJ2-7	TRBV28	NA	TRBD1	TGTGCCGGCCACACAGGGGGCGCTTCCGAGCAGTACTTC	CAGHTGGASEQYF
TRBJ2-6	TRBV2	NA	NA	TGTGCCAGCAGTGAACGGAACGTCCTGACTTTC	CASSERNVLTF
TRBJ1-1	TRBV7-8	few	NA	TGTGCCAGCAGACCCCGGGCCCCGGCAGGGACTGAAGCTTTCTTT	CASRPRAPAGTEAFF
TRBJ2-7	TRBV11-2	NA	NA	TGTGCCAGCAGCTTAGGGGGACTCTACGAGCAGTACTTC	CASSLGGLYEQYF
TRBJ1-2	TRBV5-4	NA	NA	TGTGCCAGCACTCGGGGGACGGAACCTAACTATGGCTACACCTTC	CASTRGTEPNYGYTF
TRBJ1-2	TRBV21-1	NA	NA	TGTGCCAGCAGCACCCGGGACAGAAATGGCTACACCTTC	CASSTRDRNGYTF
TRBJ2-7	TRBV7-8	NA	NA	TGTGCCAGCAGCCAAAAGCCGGGACCAGGGGCATCCGAGCAGTACTTC	CASSQKPGPGASEQYF
TRBJ1-1	TRBV19	NA	NA	TGTGCCAGTAGTCTTAGAGTTTACACTGAAGCTTTCTTT	CASSLRVYTEAFF
TRBJ2-3	TRBV5-5	NA	TRBD2	TGTGCCAGCAGCCCCGGGACTAGATTATCTGATACGCAGTATTTT	CASSPGTRLSDTQYF
TRBJ1-5	TRBV29-1	NA	NA	TGCAGCGTGGGACAACTCGATCAGCCCCAGCATTTT	CSVGQLDQPQHF
TRBJ2-3	TRBV11-3	NA	TRBD1	TGTGCCAGCAGCTTAACAGGGGGCCCCACAGATACGCAGTATTTT	CASSLTGGPTDTQYF
TRBJ2-7	TRBV23-1	once	TRBD2	TGCGCCAGCAGTCAAGGGACCTTCAACCGGGGACTAGCGGGAGGGAAATCCTACGAGCAGTACTTC	CASSQGTFNRGLAGGKSYEQYF
TRBJ2-3	TRBV27	once	TRBD2	TGTGCCAGCACCGCCTTGGACCTAGCGGGATGGTGGGATACGCAGTATTTT	CASTALDLAGWWDTQYF
TRBJ2-3	TRBV7-9	NA	TRBD1	TGTGCCAGCAGCTCCCGGACAGGGCGAGGGGATACGCAGTATTTT	CASSSRTGRGDTQYF
TRBJ1-4	TRBV13	NA	NA	TGTGCCAGCAGCTCCCGACAGAATAATGAAAAACTGTTTTTT	CASSSRQNNEKLFF
TRBJ2-2	TRBV5-4	NA	TRBD2	TGTGCCAGCAGCTTGGAAAGCGGGAGGGCCTCCGGGGAGCTGTTTTTT	CASSLESGRASGELFF
TRBJ1-3	TRBV5-1	few	TRBD1	TGCGCCAGCAGCCGGGGGACAGCTCAAAACACCATATATTTT	CASSRGTAQNTIYF
TRBJ1-5	TRBV25-1	few	NA	TGTGCCAGCAGCTCCGACCAGGGTGTGAGCAATCAGCCCCAGCATTTT	CASSSDQGVSNQPQHF
TRBJ1-3	TRBV30	NA	NA	TGTGCCTGGACAGGGGCGCTCTCTGGAAACACCATATATTTT	CAWTGALSGNTIYF
TRBJ1-5	TRBV28	NA	NA	TGTGCCAGCAGTCGCCGGGGGAATCAGCCCCAGCATTTT	CASSRRGNQPQHF
TRBJ2-1	TRBV9	few	TRBD2	TGTGCCAGCAGCGCCCACCATGGAGGGGCGGGAGGGACCAATGAGCAGTTCTTC	CASSAHHGGAGGTNEQFF
TRBJ2-3	TRBV2	NA	TRBD2	TGTGCCAGCAGTCGACTAGCGGGAGGGTCTGGGACGCAGTATTTT	CASSRLAGGSGTQYF
TRBJ1-2	TRBV25-1	NA	NA	TGTGCCAGCGGAGAATATGGCTACACCTTC	CASGEYGYTF
TRBJ1-5	TRBV19	few	TRBD1	TGTGCCAGTAGTATGCTACCGGGACAGGGAGATCAGCCCCAGCATTTT	CASSMLPGQGDQPQHF
TRBJ1-3	TRBV10-3	NA	NA	TGTGCCATCAGGCAACAGGTAGACTCTGGAAACACCATATATTTT	CAIRQQVDSGNTIYF
TRBJ2-1	TRBV5-1	NA	TRBD2	TGCGCCAGCAGCCTACTAGCGGGAGGGATGAGGAATGAGCAGTTCTTC	CASSLLAGGMRNEQFF
TRBJ1-1	TRBV29-1	NA	NA	TGCAGCGTGATGACAAAACTGAACACTGAAGCTTTCTTT	CSVMTKLNTEAFF
TRBJ1-1	TRBV28	NA	NA	TGTGCCAGCAGCCCTAACACTGAAGCTTTCTTT	CASSPNTEAFF
TRBJ1-5	TRBV9	NA	NA	TGTGCCAGCAGCGTAGGGACGGCCGGGGGGCCCCAGCATTTT	CASSVGTAGGPQHF
TRBJ1-4	TRBV9	NA	NA	TGTGCCAGCAGCGCCTTAGGGGGAACTAATGAAAAACTGTTTTTT	CASSALGGTNEKLFF
TRBJ2-3	TRBV29-1	medium-sized	NA	TGCAGCGTGCAGGGAGGCGATACGCAGTATTTT	CSVQGGDTQYF
TRBJ2-7	TRBV5-4	NA	NA	TGTGCCAGCAGCTACCTAGAGTCGGGCTCCTACGAGCAGTACTTC	CASSYLESGSYEQYF
TRBJ1-5	TRBV2	NA	NA	TGTGCCAGCAGCTTCGAAACGGTGGTTCAGCCCCAGCATTTT	CASSFETVVQPQHF
TRBJ1-2	TRBV6-5	few	NA	TGTGCCAGCAGTTACTCCCTGGCGGATGGCTACACCTTC	CASSYSLADGYTF
TRBJ2-7	TRBV4-2	NA	TRBD2	TGTGCCAGCAGCCAAGATTTGGCGGGGGGACACTACGAGCAGTACTTC	CASSQDLAGGHYEQYF
TRBJ1-2	TRBV7-2	NA	TRBD1	TGTGCCAGCAGCCTCGGACAGGGGAGGTTCGGCGCTGGCTACACCTTC	CASSLGQGRFGAGYTF
TRBJ2-1	TRBV6-2/TRBV6-3	NA	NA	TGTGCCAGCAGTTCTGTAGCCCATGAGCAGTTCTTC	CASSSVAHEQFF
TRBJ2-3	TRBV3-1/TRBV3-2	once	TRBD2	TGTGCCAGCAGCAACCCGGGACTAGATTCCGGAGATACGCAGTATTTT	CASSNPGLDSGDTQYF
TRBJ2-5	TRBV7-3	few	TRBD2	TGTGCCAGCAGCTTAAATCCGGGAGGCGAGACCCAGTACTTC	CASSLNPGGETQYF
TRBJ2-7	TRBV28	NA	TRBD1	TGTGCCAGCAGTTTTTATGGGACAGGGGGGACCTACGAGCAGTACTTC	CASSFYGTGGTYEQYF
TRBJ1-6	TRBV6-5	NA	NA	TGTGCCAGCACCTTAGGACAGCAAAATTCACCCCTCCACTTT	CASTLGQQNSPLHF
TRBJ2-1	TRBV24-1	NA	TRBD1	TGTGCCACCAGTGGCCGTGTAGGGGGCTGGACAGGGGGCTATAATGAGCAGTTCTTC	CATSGRVGGWTGGYNEQFF
TRBJ2-1	TRBV10-3	NA	NA	TGTGCCATCAGTGAGAGGAGTCGCAGCGACAATGAGCAGTTCTTC	CAISERSRSDNEQFF
TRBJ2-2	TRBV4-3	NA	NA	TGCGCCAGCAGCCAAGACATAAGAGGGAGATTCACCGGGGAGCTGTTTTTT	CASSQDIRGRFTGELFF
TRBJ2-5	TRBV11-2	NA	TRBD1	TGTGCCAGCAGCTTTGGGACAGGTATTCAAGAGACCCAGTACTTC	CASSFGTGIQETQYF
TRBJ1-4	TRBV6-5	NA	TRBD1	TGTGCCAGCAGTTACGGGACAGGGGAAAAACTGTTTTTT	CASSYGTGEKLFF